These 15 T cell receptor beta chains were all obtained from the same sample, sequenced in a study of CD8 T cells in Susac syndrome. RNA was extracted with the RNeasy kit, and a quantity of about 0.45 to 1 ug was reverse transcribed using random hexamers. TCRdb itself ran the immunoSEQ multiplex PCR reads through MiXCR, one entry per CDR3 protein. This table has more than 65,000 distinct CDR3 sequences, more than 85% appearing once. Sequenced material: CD8+ T cells from PBMCs. These receptors were taken from a human donor in good health.

This sequence joins TRBV5-1 and TRBJ2-7; no clear D. CDR1 SGHRS and CDR2 YFSETQ come from the germline V gene. CDR3 length equals 13 residues. V lost 2 bases and J 2 bases, leaving 8 bases between the germline ends. The DNA for the CDR3 is TGCGCCAGCAGCTTTGGGCTGACCTACGAGCAGTACTTC. This sequence encodes CASSFGLTYEQYF.

The chain links TRBV30 to TRBJ2-2; 7 nucleotides align to TRBD1. The CDR3 extends over 16 amino acids. Trimming removed 3 bases from V and 4 bases from J; junction bases left unmatched: 11. Germline CDR1 and CDR2: GTSNPN and SVGIG (reference sequence). The CDR3 region has the DNA TGTGCCTGGAGGGATATACCGGGACAGATCACCGGGGAGCTGTTTTTT. Translating it yields CAWRDIPGQITGELFF.

The chain has TRBV20-1 and TRBJ2-5; TRBD2 agrees at 10 bases. The length of the CDR3 is 14 residues. The germline V gene encodes CDR1 DFQATT and CDR2 SNEGSKA (reference sequence). The junction had 6 bases not matched to a gene; V was cut back by 6 bases and J by 2 bases. Written as DNA, the CDR3 is TGCAGTGCCAGTAGCGGGGGGCTTCAAGAGACCCAGTACTTC. As protein: CSASSGGLQETQYF.

The chain links TRBV4-1 to TRBJ2-7; D may be TRBD2 (5 bases). Germline lookup yields CDR1 MGHRA and CDR2 YSYEKL. The CDR3 is 15 amino acids. V was cut by 4 bases and J by 3 bases, with 16 bases left in between. CDR3 residues: CASSPDTERDYEQYV. The CDR3 nucleotides are TGCGCCAGCAGCCCAGACACGGAGAGGGACTACGAGCAGTACGTC.

The V call is TRBV7-3, the J call TRBJ2-2, with no clear D. Per the germline V gene, CDR1 is SGHTA and CDR2 is FQGTGA. Trimming stripped 1 base from V and 8 bases from J, with 5 bases between. The CDR3 runs 12 residues. CDR3 sequence (DNA): TGTGCCAGCAGCTTAAATGGGGGGGAGCTGTTTTTT. Protein sequence: CASSLNGGELFF.

This chain connects TRBV3-1 to TRBJ2-7, with 9 bases matching TRBD2. Germline CDR1 and CDR2: LGHDT and YNNKEL (reference sequence). The V gene end was trimmed by 4 bases and the J gene end by 1 base; junction bases not matched to a gene: 8. The CDR3 extends over 16 amino acids. The CDR3, as DNA: TGTGCCAGCAGCCCCACGATAGCGGGGGTGTCCTACGAGCAGTACTTC. This codes for CASSPTIAGVSYEQYF.

V usage is TRBV6-2 or TRBV6-3 and J usage is TRBJ2-2, with TRBD2 matching 12 bases. The junction had 10 bases not matched to a gene; V was cut back by 7 bases and J by 1 base. The CDR3 has 18 residues. Germline V gene sequence: CDR1 MNHEY, CDR2 SVGEGT. The CDR3 loop is CASILRTSGAGNTGELFF. The CDR3 DNA reads as TGTGCCAGCATCCTACGGACTAGCGGGGCGGGGAACACCGGGGAGCTGTTTTTT.

The rearrangement joins TRBV29-1 to TRBJ2-7, with 9 bases fitting TRBD1. Germline V lookup: CDR1 SQVTM, CDR2 ANQGSEA. The length of the CDR3 is 13 residues. V lost 5 bases and J lost 2; bases outside the gene matches: 4. The CDR3 DNA reads as TGCAGCGTTCTGACAGGGGGTCCCTACGAGCAGTACTTC. This translates into CSVLTGGPYEQYF.

The V call is TRBV4-1, the J call TRBJ2-7; D not certain. Germline values: CDR1 MGHRA, CDR2 YSYEKL. V was clipped by 0 bases and J by 5 bases, with 11 bases between them. The CDR3 has 14 amino acids. The CDR3 DNA sequence: TGCGCCAGCAGCCAAGATCCCGCGGCGGACGAGCAGTACTTC. It codes for CASSQDPAADEQYF.

The chain links TRBV28 to TRBJ2-5, with D possibly matching TRBD1 (7 bases). Germline V CDR1 and CDR2: MDHEN, SYDVKM. This CDR3 has 16 residues. Trimming took 5 bases from V and 14 from J, leaving 30 bases between them. In DNA form, the CDR3 reads TGTGCCAGCAGTGTCTTCGTGGGACAGACGGAGAGGGGAGGATACTTC. This codes for CASSVFVGQTERGGYF.

The chain recombines TRBV29-1 with TRBJ2-1, with D possibly being TRBD2 (5 bases). This CDR3 is 15 amino acids long. In germline, CDR1 is SQVTM, CDR2 ANQGSEA. The V and J ends lost 2 bases and 10 bases respectively, with 21 bases between them. The CDR3 DNA is TGCAGCGTTGAACCTTCTCGCGGGCCAGGATTCGAGCAGTTCTTC. Its translation: CSVEPSRGPGFEQFF.

The chain uses TRBV5-1 and TRBJ1-1; no clear D gene. The V gene's germline CDR1 is SGHRS and CDR2 YFSETQ. This CDR3 is built from 13 residues. The V gene lost 0 bases and the J gene lost 10 bases, with 13 bases spanning the gap. The CDR3 region has the DNA TGCGCCAGCAGCTTGGGCAGAAACACTTCAGCTTTCTTT. Translated, it gives CASSLGRNTSAFF.

The chain is built from TRBV13 and TRBJ1-4; TRBD1 matches at 8 bases. Germline V CDR1 and CDR2: PRHDT, FYEKMQ (reference sequence). The V gene end was trimmed by 4 bases and the J gene end by 5 bases; junction bases not matched to a gene: 12. The CDR3 is 17 amino acids. The CDR3 coding sequence is TGTGCCAGCAGCTCCTGGGGCAGGGGGCAACTGAATGAAAAACTGTTTTTT. Translation gives CASSSWGRGQLNEKLFF.

This chain joins TRBV27 and TRBJ1-5, with 7 positions matching TRBD1. The length of the CDR3 is 14 residues. The V gene end was trimmed by 5 bases and the J gene end by 7 bases; junction bases not matched to a gene: 8. Germline CDR1 and CDR2: MNHEY and SMNVEV (reference sequence). The DNA of the CDR3 is TGTGCCAGCAGTGCTGGGACAGTCCGCCAGCCCCAGCATTTT. Translation gives CASSAGTVRQPQHF.

J is TRBJ2-6 and V is TRBV30; D is undetermined. CDR3 length: 16 amino acids. V was shortened by 2 bases and J by 1 base, with 12 bases between the two germline ends. CDR1 is GTSNPN and CDR2 is SVGIG in the germline V gene (reference sequence). The chain's CDR3 is CAWSSPHGSGANVLTF. CDR3 nucleotides: TGTGCCTGGAGTTCCCCCCACGGGTCTGGGGCCAACGTCCTGACTTTC.